The T cell receptor beta chain described here comes from a study of blood T cell repertoires in COVID-19. Per the authors' pipeline: Estimation of nucleated cell counts was performed using reference gene primer amplification. The method was immunoSEQ multiplex PCR; TCRdb's version includes in-frame clones alone and lacks a portion of them. V, J and clone size were drawn from that table, and D and trimming were deduced from the DNA. The sample has a few hundred thousand clones; approximately 86% are singletons. There are 14 residues in the CDR3. Germline loops: CDR1 MNHEY, CDR2 SMNVEV (reference sequence). V lost 3 bases and J lost 5, with 13 bases in between.

The V gene is TRBV27, the J gene TRBJ1-1; weak D call: TRBD1 (5 bases). The sequence derives from a woman under 30 with acute or convalescent COVID-19. The sequenced sample was peripheral blood. The chain's CDR3 is CASSLGGLSTEAFF. CDR3 in DNA: TGTGCCAGCAGTTTGGGGGGTTTGAGTACTGAAGCTTTCTTT.